The 12 T cell receptor beta chains given below trace back to one sample, sequenced in a study of blood T cell repertoires in COVID-19. TCRdb's table, derived via immunoSEQ multiplex PCR, lists solely in-frame clones and lacks some. Found here are some 490,000 clones, 75% to 90% of them singletons; the top ten hold just over 8%. The sequenced sample consisted of PBMCs or T cells enriched from blood (not recorded which). These receptors were obtained from a woman in her fifties or sixties who had recovered from COVID-19.

Notes on this clone: The sample contains more than one DNA sequence encoding this CDR3. The chain carries TRBV5-6 and TRBJ2-1, with 7 bases aligning to TRBD2. The CDR3 consists of 13 residues. Germline V CDR1 and CDR2: SGHDT, YYEEEE. Trimming removed 0 bases from V and 6 bases from J; junction bases left unmatched: 0. In DNA, the CDR3 is TGTGCCAGCAGCTTGGCGGGAGGCAATGAGCAGTTCTTC. As protein: CASSLAGGNEQFF.

The chain joins TRBV27 to TRBJ2-1, with no clear D. CDR1 MNHEY and CDR2 SMNVEV come from the germline V gene (reference sequence). The V gene lost 2 bases and the J gene lost 3 bases, with 8 bases spanning the gap. This CDR3 spans 14 amino acids. The CDR3 sequence is CASSLRQDYNEQFF. CDR3 coding DNA: TGTGCCAGCAGTTTACGCCAGGACTACAATGAGCAGTTCTTC.

This chain uses TRBV5-1 with TRBJ2-1, with TRBD1 as a possible D gene (6 bases). CDR3 length equals 15 residues. The germline CDR1 and CDR2 sequences are SGHRS and YFSETQ. V was pared by 0 bases and J by 4 bases, with 11 bases between. The CDR3 region is CASSLGRTEYNEQFF. For the CDR3, the DNA is TGCGCCAGCAGCTTGGGGCGGACAGAGTACAATGAGCAGTTCTTC.

V is TRBV4-2 and J is TRBJ2-2; D possibly corresponds to TRBD2 (7 bases). Looked up from germline, CDR1 is LGHNA and CDR2 is YNFKEQ. The CDR3 length is 14 residues. The V end lost 5 bases, the J end lost 6 bases, and 13 bases lay between the germline ends. The CDR3 sequence: CASSEGGGAGELFF. The CDR3 nucleotides read TGTGCCAGCAGCGAAGGGGGGGGAGCCGGGGAGCTGTTTTTT.

V and J are TRBV7-2 and TRBJ2-3; 10 nucleotides match TRBD2. CDR1 and CDR2 (germline): SGHTA, FQGNSA. This CDR3 has 15 residues. V trimming: 2 bases; J trimming: 3 bases; junction bases outside the gene matches: 2. The CDR3 spells CASSLMGLATDTQYF. The CDR3 nucleotides read TGTGCCAGCAGCTTAATGGGACTAGCGACAGATACGCAGTATTTT.

This chain connects TRBV6-1 to TRBJ1-2, with D hard to call. Germline values: CDR1 MNHNS, CDR2 SASEGT. The CDR3 covers 13 residues. V shed 2 bases and J shed 3 bases, with 7 bases lying between them. Here the CDR3 DNA reads TGTGCCAGCAGTGAACCGGGTCACTATGGCTACACCTTC. This sequence encodes CASSEPGHYGYTF.

The gene calls are TRBV24-1 and TRBJ2-5; TRBD2 might be the D (6 bases). The length of the CDR3 is 14 residues. Per the germline V gene, CDR1 is KGHDR and CDR2 is SFDVKD. Deletions cut 2 bases from V and 4 bases from J, with 10 bases between. The CDR3 DNA sequence: TGTGCCACCAGTGATTCGCGGGAAGGAGAGACCCAGTACTTC. Translating it yields CATSDSREGETQYF.

This sequence joins TRBV6-5 and TRBJ1-5, with a possible D match to TRBD1 (6 bases). CDR1 and CDR2 (germline): MNHEY, SVGAGI. Trimming removed 2 bases from V and 2 bases from J, with 10 bases in between. The CDR3 runs to 15 residues. The CDR3 coding sequence is TGTGCCAGCAGTTACGTCCCAGGGGGCAATCAGCCCCAGCATTTT. The encoded protein is CASSYVPGGNQPQHF.

This CDR3 is CASSSGRDNQPQHF. CDR3 bases: TGTGCCAGCAGTTCTGGACGGGACAATCAGCCCCAGCATTTT. This chain links TRBV6-6 with TRBJ1-5; D not resolved. The CDR3 is made up of 14 amino acids. Deletions cut 4 bases from V and 3 bases from J, with 10 bases between. Germline loops: CDR1 MNHNY, CDR2 SVGAGI (reference sequence).

The V call is TRBV29-1, the J call TRBJ2-7; D perhaps matches TRBD2 (5 bases). V gave up 4 bases and J gave up 7 bases, with 14 bases separating them. This CDR3 comprises 12 residues. Germline CDR1 and CDR2: SQVTM and ANQGSEA. This chain's CDR3 is CSVVRPTGEQYV. The CDR3 DNA reads as TGCAGCGTTGTGAGGCCCACGGGGGAGCAGTACGTC.

This chain links TRBV27 with TRBJ1-1; a possible D gene is TRBD1 (5 bases). Germline assignment: CDR1 MNHEY and CDR2 SMNVEV (reference sequence). Trimming removed 0 bases from V and 4 bases from J, with 12 bases in between. The CDR3 consists of 15 residues. CDR3 region: CASSLSTGALTEAFF. The CDR3 DNA reads as TGTGCCAGCAGTTTATCGACTGGGGCCCTCACTGAAGCTTTCTTT.

This clone showed up just a few times. The chain couples TRBV19 to TRBJ1-6; 7 nucleotides agree with TRBD1. J gave up 7 bases and V 4 bases, and 4 bases lay outside the gene matches. Germline CDR1 reads LNHDA; CDR2 reads SQIVND (reference sequence). This CDR3 spans 14 amino acids. The CDR3 nucleotides are TGTGCCAGTAGTACCTCGACAGGGAATTCACCCCTCCACTTT. This gives the protein CASSTSTGNSPLHF.